Sequencing of this TCR beta chain was carried out in a study of T cell repertoires in cytomegalovirus infection. Study-level background: An indication of both CMV infection and matching HLA type came from public TCR beta signatures.

General study points: Of the TCR beta families, the public ones yielded a cumulative frequency that identified carriers of CMV plus the relevant HLA. The study found HLA-C-restricted CMV-specific TCR beta clonotypes dominating the ex vivo response.

TCRdb analysed the reads with MiXCR anew, one entry per CDR3 protein. The data contain 600,000 to 800,000 distinct CDR3 sequences, roughly 24% of them singletons. About this clonotype itself: Its target is not known.

In germline, CDR1 is SGHTA, CDR2 FQGTGA. The V segment lost 5 bases and the J segment 7 bases; nucleotides outside the gene matches: 7. The CDR3 is made up of 13 amino acids. The V gene is TRBV7-3, the J gene TRBJ1-1, with 7 positions matching TRBD1. The sample was CD8+ T cells from PBMCs. This TCR derives from a human donor in good health (CMV status not recorded). Some clones in this sample may be carry-over from other donors' samples. In DNA form, the CDR3 reads TGTGCCAGCAGCCCAGGGGGGATCGGTGAAGCTTTCTTT. Translated, it gives CASSPGGIGEAFF. Complete variable domain (other parts from reference TRBV7-3 and TRBJ1-1): GAGVSQTPSNKVTEKGKYVELRCDPISGHTALYWYRQSLGQGPEFLIYFQGTGAADDSGLPNDRFFAVRPEGSVSTLKIQRTERGDSAVYLCASSPGGIGEAFFGQGTRLTVV.